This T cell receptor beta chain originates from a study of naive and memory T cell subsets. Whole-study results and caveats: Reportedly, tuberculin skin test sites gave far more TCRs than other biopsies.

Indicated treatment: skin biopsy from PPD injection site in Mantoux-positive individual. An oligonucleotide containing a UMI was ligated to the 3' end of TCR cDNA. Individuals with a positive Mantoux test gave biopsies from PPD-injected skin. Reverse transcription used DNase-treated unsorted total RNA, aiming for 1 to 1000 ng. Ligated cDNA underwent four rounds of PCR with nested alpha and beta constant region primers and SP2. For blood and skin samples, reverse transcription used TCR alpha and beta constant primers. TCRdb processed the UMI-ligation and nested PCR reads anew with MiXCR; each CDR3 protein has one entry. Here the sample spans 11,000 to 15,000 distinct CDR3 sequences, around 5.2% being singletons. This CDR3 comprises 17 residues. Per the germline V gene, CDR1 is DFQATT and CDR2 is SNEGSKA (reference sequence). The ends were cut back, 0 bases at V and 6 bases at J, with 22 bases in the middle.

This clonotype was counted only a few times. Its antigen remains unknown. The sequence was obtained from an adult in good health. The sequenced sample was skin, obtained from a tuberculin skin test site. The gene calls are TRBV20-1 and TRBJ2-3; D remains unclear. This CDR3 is CSARDWIQHLSLDTQYF. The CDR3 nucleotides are TGCAGTGCTAGAGATTGGATACAGCACCTCTCTTTGGATACGCAGTATTTT.